Listed below are T cell receptor beta chains from one sample, sequenced in a study of cytomegalovirus exposure and HLA in healthy donors. The table came from immunoSEQ multiplex PCR; TCRdb's copy has only in-frame clones and leaves some out. The repertoire holds around 84,000 clones, roughly 80% seen once, with around an eighth in the top ten. The material sequenced was PBMCs. The receptor set was obtained from a human donor in good health. CDR3s include the opening cysteine and the closing phenylalanine or tryptophan. The D gene is left open where the match is weak. Rows give clone size only sometimes, using once, few, many, or a class for an expanded clone.

TRBD1	-	TRBV4-1	TRBJ2-5	CASSQSETGVGETQYF	TGCGCCAGCAGCCAATCCGAGACAGGGGTTGGGGAGACCCAGTACTTC
TRBD1	-	TRBV18	TRBJ1-5	CASSPVPRTGGGQPQHF	TGTGCCAGCTCACCAGTCCCGAGGACAGGAGGGGGCCAGCCCCAGCATTTT
TRBD1	-	TRBV27	TRBJ1-5	CASSLGQVNQPQHF	TGTGCCAGCAGTTTAGGACAGGTGAATCAGCCCCAGCATTTT
-	few	TRBV21-1	TRBJ1-6	CASSKKSGQGGFRPNSPLHF	TGTGCCAGCAGCAAAAAATCCGGACAGGGAGGATTTCGCCCAAATTCACCCCTCCACTTT
-	few	TRBV7-6	TRBJ2-6	CASSLRPSAGNSGANVLTF	TGTGCCAGCAGCTTACGGCCCTCAGCGGGCAACTCTGGGGCCAACGTCCTGACTTTC
TRBD1	-	TRBV7-2	TRBJ1-2	CASSFDRGLGTF	TGTGCCAGCAGCTTCGACAGGGGCCTTGGGACCTTC
TRBD2	-	TRBV5-4	TRBJ2-1	CASSSSAGAYNEQFF	TGTGCCAGCAGCTCCTCGGCGGGGGCCTACAATGAGCAGTTCTTC
TRBD1	-	TRBV6-6	TRBJ2-1	CASSYSGQGAGQFF	TGTGCCAGCAGTTACAGTGGACAGGGGGCCGGGCAGTTCTTC
-	-	TRBV5-1	TRBJ1-1	CASSLAAGPEYEAFF	TGCGCCAGCAGCTTGGCGGCGGGACCGGAATACGAAGCTTTCTTT
-	few	TRBV5-1	TRBJ1-5	CASSLGGDQPQHF	TGCGCCAGCAGCTTGGGGGGAGATCAGCCCCAGCATTTT
TRBD1	-	TRBV29-1	TRBJ2-7	CSVELGQGVRDEQYF	TGCAGCGTTGAACTCGGCCAGGGGGTTAGGGACGAGCAGTACTTC
-	few	TRBV2	TRBJ1-1	CASTYWEGSEAFF	TGTGCCAGCACGTACTGGGAGGGCTCTGAAGCTTTCTTT
TRBD2	few	TRBV4-1	TRBJ2-1	CASSQDWGAGGLDNEQFF	TGCGCCAGCAGCCAAGATTGGGGAGCGGGGGGCCTAGACAATGAGCAGTTCTTC
TRBD2	-	TRBV5-4	TRBJ2-7	CASSRTSGGPYYEQYF	TGTGCCAGCAGCCGGACTAGCGGGGGGCCCTACTACGAGCAGTACTTC
-	-	TRBV5-4	TRBJ2-2	CASSRRDTGELFF	TGTGCCAGCAGCCGGAGGGACACCGGGGAGCTGTTTTTT
TRBD2	-	TRBV7-2	TRBJ2-1	CASSSWTSGGYNEQFF	TGTGCCAGCAGCTCCTGGACTAGCGGGGGTTACAATGAGCAGTTCTTC
-	-	TRBV30	TRBJ1-5	CAWNRDISNQPQHF	TGTGCCTGGAATCGGGACATCAGCAATCAGCCCCAGCATTTT
TRBD1	-	TRBV19	TRBJ1-1	CASSLRTGNTEAFF	TGTGCCAGTAGTCTCCGGACAGGGAACACTGAAGCTTTCTTT
-	-	TRBV19	TRBJ2-3	CASSRGLSDTQYF	TGTGCCAGTAGCCGTGGGCTTTCAGATACGCAGTATTTT
TRBD1	-	TRBV7-6	TRBJ2-5	CASTSGQGVETQYF	TGTGCCAGCACCAGCGGACAGGGCGTGGAGACCCAGTACTTC
-	-	TRBV6-1	TRBJ1-6	CASRYVEGGGSPLHF	TGTGCCAGCAGATACGTTGAGGGAGGGGGATCACCCCTCCACTTT
TRBD1	-	TRBV29-1	TRBJ1-5	CSVATGQNQPQHF	TGCAGCGTCGCGACAGGGCAAAATCAGCCCCAGCATTTT
-	-	TRBV10-2	TRBJ1-1	CASSTQKDTEAFF	TGCGCCAGCAGTACACAGAAGGACACTGAAGCTTTCTTT
-	-	TRBV2	TRBJ1-1	CAERFAFF	TGTGCCGAGCGGTTCGCTTTCTTT
-	-	TRBV15	TRBJ2-1	CATSRAPPSEQFF	TGTGCCACCAGCAGAGCCCCCCCCAGTGAGCAGTTCTTC
-	few	TRBV7-6	TRBJ2-1	CASSLVSSSYNEQFF	TGTGCCAGCAGCTTAGTTTCGAGCTCCTACAATGAGCAGTTCTTC
-	-	TRBV10-2	TRBJ2-2	CASSLNRVGGELFF	TGCGCCAGCAGTTTGAACAGGGTTGGCGGGGAGCTGTTTTTT
-	-	TRBV7-9	TRBJ1-5	CASSLSYQPQHF	TGTGCCAGCAGCTTGAGTTATCAGCCCCAGCATTTT
-	-	TRBV29-1	TRBJ2-7	CSVDTSGSYEQYF	TGCAGCGTTGATACGTCAGGCTCCTACGAGCAGTACTTC
TRBD1	-	TRBV2	TRBJ1-4	CASSDRDREKLFF	TGTGCCAGCAGCGACAGGGATAGAGAAAAACTGTTTTTT
-	once	TRBV4-3	TRBJ2-1	CASSHGVASARNEQFF	TGCGCCAGCAGCCATGGAGTGGCTAGCGCACGGAATGAGCAGTTCTTC
TRBD2	-	TRBV7-6	TRBJ2-1	CASSLGASGGGEQFF	TGTGCCAGCAGCTTAGGGGCTAGCGGGGGGGGTGAGCAGTTCTTC
-	-	TRBV2	TRBJ2-3	CASTLFLPTDTQYF	TGTGCCAGCACCCTATTTTTGCCTACAGATACGCAGTATTTT
TRBD1	-	TRBV6-1	TRBJ1-2	CASSEAIIGAGGNYGYTF	TGTGCCAGCAGTGAAGCTATAATCGGGGCAGGGGGTAACTATGGCTACACCTTC
-	few	TRBV30	TRBJ1-2	CAWSPGAAGSAF	TGTGCCTGGAGTCCAGGGGCGGCGGGTAGTGCCTTC
-	-	TRBV9	TRBJ2-7	CASSVAPTGLTTYEQYF	TGTGCCAGCAGCGTAGCTCCGACAGGACTCACGACCTACGAGCAGTACTTC